This TCR beta chain was found in a study of T cell responses to AZD1222 COVID-19 vaccine. Comment on this clone: Its matching antigen is unknown.

Findings of the study overall: Baseline seropositivity characterized only a handful of AZD1222 recipients. Variant regions that are unmutated are reportedly the target of nearly half of spike-specific TCRs. Spike-specific TCR breadth and depth were elevated following two AZD1222 doses. Donors, mostly white British, included more females; clonal diversity was possibly underestimated.

The method was immunoSEQ multiplex PCR; TCRdb's version includes in-frame clones alone and lacks a portion of them. Of roughly 120,000 clones listed, around 85% are singletons. The V gene lost 6 bases and the J gene lost 8 bases, with 10 bases spanning the gap. CDR1 is PRHDT and CDR2 is FYEKMQ in the germline V gene (reference sequence). CDR3 length: 12 residues. The receptor was derived from an adult in good health. V gene TRBV13 combines with J gene TRBJ1-4, with TRBD1 as a possible D gene (5 bases). The starting material was peripheral blood, obtained on day 0 of AZD1222 vaccination. The CDR3 protein is CASRGGGEKLFF. The CDR3 DNA is TGTGCCAGCAGGGGGGGAGGAGAAAAACTGTTTTTT. The variable domain in full, with the rest retrieved from reference TRBV13 and TRBJ1-4, is AAGVIQSPRHLIKEKRETATLKCYPIPRHDTVYWYQQGPGQDPQFLISFYEKMQSDKGSIPDRFSAQQFSDYHSELNMSSLELGDSALYFCASRGGGEKLFFGSGTQLSVL.